The entry below describes one TCR beta chain. From germline, CDR1 is MDHEN and CDR2 SYDVKM. The CDR3 covers 14 residues. V shed 5 bases and J shed 4 bases, with 14 bases lying between them. The data are from a study of blood T cell repertoires in COVID-19. About the research overall: PBMCs, B-cell-depleted T cells, or T cells were the source of the cDNA or gDNA that made up the material.

Sequencing used immunoSEQ multiplex PCR; TCRdb keeps in-frame clones, though not all of them. The top ten hold approximately 8.3% of the sample, which has almost 500,000 clones, 75% to 90% seen once. This clonotype was sampled from an older woman who had recovered from COVID-19. The chain couples TRBV28 to TRBJ1-2, with a weak D call TRBD1 (5 bases). Sequencing was done on a sample of PBMCs or T cells enriched from blood (not recorded which). The CDR3 nucleotides are TGTGCCAGCAGTATCACAGGAACCCTCTATGGCTACACCTTC. As protein: CASSITGTLYGYTF.